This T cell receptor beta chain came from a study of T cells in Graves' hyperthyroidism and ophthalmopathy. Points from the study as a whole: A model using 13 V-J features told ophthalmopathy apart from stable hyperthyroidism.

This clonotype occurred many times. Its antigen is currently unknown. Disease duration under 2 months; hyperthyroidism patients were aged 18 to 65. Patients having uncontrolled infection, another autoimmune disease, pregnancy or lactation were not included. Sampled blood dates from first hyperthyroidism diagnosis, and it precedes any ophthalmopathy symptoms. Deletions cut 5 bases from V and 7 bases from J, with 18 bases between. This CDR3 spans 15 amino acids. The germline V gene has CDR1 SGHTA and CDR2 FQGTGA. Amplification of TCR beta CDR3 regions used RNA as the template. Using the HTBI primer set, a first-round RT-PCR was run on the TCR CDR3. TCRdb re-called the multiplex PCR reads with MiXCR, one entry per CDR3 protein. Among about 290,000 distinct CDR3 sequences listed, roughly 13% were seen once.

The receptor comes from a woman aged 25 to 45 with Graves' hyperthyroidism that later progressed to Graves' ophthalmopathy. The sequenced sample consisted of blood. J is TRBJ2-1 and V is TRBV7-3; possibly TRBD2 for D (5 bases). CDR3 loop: CASSMNSGIGNEQFF. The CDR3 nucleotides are TGTGCCAGCAGCATGAACTCCGGGATAGGGAATGAGCAGTTCTTC.